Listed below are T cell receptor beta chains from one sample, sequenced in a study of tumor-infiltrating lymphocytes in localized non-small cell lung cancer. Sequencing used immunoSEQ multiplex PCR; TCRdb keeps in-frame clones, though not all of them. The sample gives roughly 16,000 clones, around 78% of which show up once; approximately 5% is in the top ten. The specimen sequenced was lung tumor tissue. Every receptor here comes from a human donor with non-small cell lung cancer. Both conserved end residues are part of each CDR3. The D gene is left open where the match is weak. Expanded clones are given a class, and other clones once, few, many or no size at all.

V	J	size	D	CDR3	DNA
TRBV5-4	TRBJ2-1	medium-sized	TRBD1	CASSLGDRGHNEQFF	TGTGCCAGCAGCTTGGGCGACAGGGGGCACAATGAGCAGTTCTTC
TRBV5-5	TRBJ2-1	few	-	CASAQGIRVHEQFF	TGTGCCAGCGCGCAGGGGATCCGGGTCCATGAGCAGTTCTTC
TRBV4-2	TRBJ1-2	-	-	CASSPTMTSPYGYTF	TGTGCCAGCAGCCCGACGATGACCAGCCCCTATGGCTACACCTTC
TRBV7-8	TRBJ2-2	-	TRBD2	CASRKTSGGTGELFF	TGTGCCAGCAGAAAGACTAGCGGTGGTACCGGGGAGCTGTTTTTT
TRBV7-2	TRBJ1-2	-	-	CASSFLQGGYGYTF	TGTGCCAGCAGCTTTTTACAGGGAGGCTATGGCTACACCTTC
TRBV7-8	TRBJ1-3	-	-	CASSRGPGNTIYF	TGTGCCAGCAGCAGGGGTCCTGGAAACACCATATATTTT
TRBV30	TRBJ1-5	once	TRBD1	CAWSVFSGTGQPQHF	TGTGCCTGGAGTGTTTTTTCGGGGACAGGGCAGCCCCAGCATTTT
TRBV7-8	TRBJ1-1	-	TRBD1	CASSLPAAGGGTEAFF	TGTGCCAGCAGCCTCCCGGCGGCAGGGGGGGGAACTGAAGCTTTCTTT
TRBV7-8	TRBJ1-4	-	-	CASSFSLGANEKLFF	TGTGCCAGCAGCTTCTCTCTGGGGGCGAATGAAAAACTGTTTTTT
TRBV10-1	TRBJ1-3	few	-	CASSEVRSGNTIYF	TGCGCCAGCAGTGAAGTCCGCTCTGGAAACACCATATATTTT
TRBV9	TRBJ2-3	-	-	CASSVGAHLTDTQYF	TGTGCCAGCAGCGTAGGGGCTCACCTCACAGATACGCAGTATTTT
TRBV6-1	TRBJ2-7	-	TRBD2	CASNLAGALSYEQYF	TGTGCCAGCAATTTAGCGGGGGCCCTCTCCTACGAGCAGTACTTC
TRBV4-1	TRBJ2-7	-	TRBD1	CASSQRDSFLSYEQYF	TGCGCCAGCAGCCAACGGGACAGCTTCCTGTCCTACGAGCAGTACTTC
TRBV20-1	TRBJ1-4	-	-	CSAYPLEKLFF	TGCAGTGCTTACCCCCTTGAAAAACTGTTTTTT
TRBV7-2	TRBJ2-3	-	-	CASSLRGTRTDTQYF	TGTGCCAGCAGCTTACGTGGGACTCGCACAGATACGCAGTATTTT
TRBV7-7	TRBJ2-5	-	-	CASSSGGGSAETQYF	TGTGCCAGCAGTTCCGGAGGGGGGTCGGCAGAGACCCAGTACTTC
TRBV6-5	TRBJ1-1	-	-	CASSYQWNTEAFF	TGTGCCAGCAGTTACCAATGGAACACTGAAGCTTTCTTT
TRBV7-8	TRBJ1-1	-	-	CASRLNTEAFF	TGTGCCAGCAGGTTGAACACTGAAGCTTTCTTT
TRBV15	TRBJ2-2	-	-	CATSLPRGFAGELFF	TGTGCCACCAGCCTCCCCAGGGGTTTCGCCGGGGAGCTGTTTTTT
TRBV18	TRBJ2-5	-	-	CASSPPHGQETQYF	TGTGCCAGCTCACCACCCCATGGGCAAGAGACCCAGTACTTC
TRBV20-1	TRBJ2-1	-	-	CSARKEWQFF	TGCAGTGCTAGGAAGGAGTGGCAGTTCTTC
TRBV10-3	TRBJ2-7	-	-	CAISVKQVGYEQYF	TGTGCCATCAGTGTAAAACAGGTGGGGTACGAGCAGTACTTC
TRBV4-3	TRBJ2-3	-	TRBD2	CASSHGLASDTQYF	TGCGCCAGCAGCCACGGACTAGCTTCAGATACGCAGTATTTT
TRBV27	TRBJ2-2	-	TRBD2	CASSLLAGVRGELFF	TGTGCCAGCAGTTTATTAGCGGGAGTCCGCGGGGAGCTGTTTTTT
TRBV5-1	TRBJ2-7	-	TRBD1	CASSFWGQGFYEQYF	TGCGCCAGCAGCTTTTGGGGACAGGGGTTCTACGAGCAGTACTTC
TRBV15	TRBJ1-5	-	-	CATSRGKGQPQHF	TGTGCCACCAGCAGAGGAAAAGGTCAGCCCCAGCATTTT
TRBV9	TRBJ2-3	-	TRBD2	CASSIRGGQDTQYF	TGTGCCAGCAGCATCCGGGGGGGCCAGGATACGCAGTATTTT
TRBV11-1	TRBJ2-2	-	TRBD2	CASSFRGETGELFF	TGTGCCAGCAGCTTCCGGGGGGAAACCGGGGAGCTGTTTTTT
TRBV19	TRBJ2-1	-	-	CASSIWQNYNEQLMEQFF	TGTGCCAGTAGTATTTGGCAGAACTACAATGAGCAGTTAATGGAGCAGTTCTTC
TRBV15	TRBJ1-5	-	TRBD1	CATSRGQGGEPQHF	TGTGCCACCAGCAGAGGGCAGGGGGGGGAGCCCCAGCATTTT
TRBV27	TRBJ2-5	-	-	CASSPREGGTETQYF	TGTGCCAGCAGTCCCAGGGAGGGGGGTACGGAGACCCAGTACTTC
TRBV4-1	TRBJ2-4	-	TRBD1	CASSQNDRGKQNIQYF	TGCGCCAGCAGCCAAAATGACAGGGGGAAACAAAACATTCAGTACTTC
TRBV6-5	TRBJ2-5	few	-	CASSSGRPAMETQYF	TGTGCCAGCAGTTCGGGACGGCCGGCCATGGAGACCCAGTACTTC
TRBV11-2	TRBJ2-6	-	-	CASRSRGSSSGANVLTF	TGTGCCAGCAGGTCTCGAGGGTCTTCCTCTGGGGCCAACGTCCTGACTTTC
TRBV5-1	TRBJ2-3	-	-	CASSLLRTGDTQYF	TGCGCCAGCAGCTTATTACGTACTGGAGATACGCAGTATTTT
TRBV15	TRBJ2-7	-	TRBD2	CATSSPGLAGYEQYF	TGTGCCACCAGCAGTCCGGGACTAGCGGGCTACGAGCAGTACTTC
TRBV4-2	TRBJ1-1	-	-	CASRGVTEAFF	TGTGCCAGCAGAGGGGTAACTGAAGCTTTCTTT
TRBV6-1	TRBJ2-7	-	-	CASSEARRGGVGQYF	TGTGCCAGCAGTGAGGCGCGCAGGGGGGGTGTGGGCCAGTACTTC
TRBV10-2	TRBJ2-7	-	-	CASTIDTTSYEQYF	TGCGCCAGCACCATAGACACGACCTCCTACGAGCAGTACTTC
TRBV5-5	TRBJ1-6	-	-	CASSLLGDRNNSPLHF	TGTGCCAGCAGCTTGCTGGGCGACAGGAACAATTCACCCCTCCACTTT
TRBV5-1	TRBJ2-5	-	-	CASSLDETQYF	TGCGCCAGCAGCTTGGATGAGACCCAGTACTTC
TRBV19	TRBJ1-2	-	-	CASSITANVGGYGYTF	TGTGCCAGTAGTATAACCGCGAATGTGGGGGGCTATGGCTACACCTTC
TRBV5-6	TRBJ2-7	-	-	CASSHPGHYHYEQYF	TGTGCCAGCAGCCATCCTGGGCACTATCACTACGAGCAGTACTTC
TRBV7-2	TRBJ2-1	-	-	CASSLMPPTNSYNEQFF	TGTGCCAGCAGCTTGATGCCGCCGACTAACTCCTACAATGAGCAGTTCTTC
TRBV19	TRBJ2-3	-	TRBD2	CASSTSGSTDTQYF	TGTGCCAGTAGTACTAGCGGGAGCACAGATACGCAGTATTTT
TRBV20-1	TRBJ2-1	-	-	CSASTDNEQFF	TGCAGTGCTTCGACAGACAATGAGCAGTTCTTC
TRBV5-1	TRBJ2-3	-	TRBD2	CASSLSGSQGADTQYF	TGCGCCAGCAGCCTTAGCGGGTCACAAGGAGCAGATACGCAGTATTTT
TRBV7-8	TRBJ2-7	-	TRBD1	CASSPGTGCYEQYF	TGTGCCAGCAGCCCCGGGACAGGGTGTTACGAGCAGTACTTC
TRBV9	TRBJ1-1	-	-	CASSWGAGAVGTEAFF	TGTGCCAGCAGCTGGGGGGCAGGGGCAGTAGGGACTGAAGCTTTCTTT
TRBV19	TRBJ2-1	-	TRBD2	CASSLLAGAYNEQFF	TGTGCCAGTAGCCTCCTAGCGGGGGCCTACAATGAGCAGTTCTTC
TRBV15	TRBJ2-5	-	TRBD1	CATSREGAGGKETQYF	TGTGCCACCAGCAGAGAGGGCGCAGGGGGAAAAGAGACCCAGTACTTC